One and the same sample provided the 3 T cell receptor beta chains below, sequenced in a study of radiation and T cells in renal cell carcinoma. Time point denoted: blood 4 weeks post-SBRT, at nephrectomy. As to treatment: 15 Gy SBRT to primary tumor, nephrectomy 4 weeks later. Measured with immunoSEQ multiplex PCR; TCRdb has only the in-frame clones, and not every one. The table records roughly 170,000 clones, roughly 90% of them present only once. Sequences were derived from blood, sampled from a patient whose treatment included radiotherapy and nephrectomy. The receptors come from a woman aged 50 to 60 with renal cell carcinoma.

This chain connects TRBV19 to TRBJ1-2; 9 bases are shared with TRBD1. Germline lookup yields CDR1 LNHDA and CDR2 SQIVND (reference sequence). Trimming cost V 4 bases and J 10 bases; bases outside gene matches: 10. This CDR3 is built from 14 residues. DNA for the CDR3: TGTGCCAGTAGTACCCTGGGACAGGGTATAGTCTACACCTTC. It yields the protein CASSTLGQGIVYTF.

The V gene is TRBV30, the J gene TRBJ2-2, with D possibly TRBD2 on 5 matching bases. The CDR3 has 15 residues. V was trimmed by 5 bases and J by 2 bases, leaving 15 bases between them. Germline lookup yields CDR1 GTSNPN and CDR2 SVGIG (reference sequence). The CDR3 nucleotides read TGTGCCTGGGTCGCGCTGGGAGTTAACACCGGGGAGCTGTTTTTT. It is translated as CAWVALGVNTGELFF. Complete variable domain (other parts from reference TRBV30 and TRBJ2-2): SQTIHQWPATLVQPVGSPLSLECTVEGTSNPNLYWYRQAAGRGLQLLFYSVGIGQISSEVPQNLSASRPQDRQFILSSKKLLLSDSGFYLCAWVALGVNTGELFFGEGSRLTVL.

The rearrangement joins TRBV10-1 to TRBJ2-3, with 15 bases identical to TRBD2. This CDR3 has 15 amino acids. Germline lookup yields CDR1 WNHNN and CDR2 SYGVQD (reference sequence). V trimming: 6 bases; J trimming: 5 bases; junction bases outside the gene matches: 3. The CDR3 DNA follows: TGCGCCAGCAGCAGGGGACTAGCGGGGGGAGATACGCAGTATTTT. It translates to CASSRGLAGGDTQYF.